A selection of T cell receptor beta chains follows, all from one sample in a study of blood T cell repertoires in COVID-19. Assay: immunoSEQ multiplex PCR; the TCRdb copy retains only in-frame clones and omits some. The table records 150,000 to 200,000 clones, about 79% of them present only once. The sequencing input was PBMCs or T cells enriched from blood (not recorded which). These receptors were taken from a man aged 50 to 60 who had recovered from COVID-19. Each CDR3 is given with its conserved first and last residue. A D gene is named only where the DNA matches it firmly. For some rows the clone size is stated as once, few or many, or as a class when expanded; others skip it.

d_call,clone_size,j_call,v_call,cdr3_nt,cdr3_aa
TRBD1,NA,TRBJ1-3,TRBV7-9,TGTGCCAGCAGCCTAGACAGGGCCTCTGGAAACACCATATATTTT,CASSLDRASGNTIYF
NA,NA,TRBJ2-1,TRBV3-1/TRBV3-2,TGTGCCACAGGGTTTTCCTACAATGAGCAGTTCTTC,CATGFSYNEQFF
TRBD1,NA,TRBJ1-3,TRBV3-1/TRBV3-2,TGTGCCAGCACCGCAGGGGGTGGAAACACCATATATTTT,CASTAGGGNTIYF
NA,once,TRBJ1-1,TRBV3-1/TRBV3-2,TGTGCCAGCAGCCAAATGAGGGCTGGCACTGAAGCTTTCTTT,CASSQMRAGTEAFF
NA,NA,TRBJ1-1,TRBV6-5,TGTGCCAGCAGTTGGCGGGACCGTTCTGAAGCTTTCTTT,CASSWRDRSEAFF
TRBD2,NA,TRBJ2-5,TRBV25-1,TGTGCCAGCAGTGAAGGGGGACTAGCGGACCTGCAAGAGACCCAGTACTTC,CASSEGGLADLQETQYF
NA,few,TRBJ1-5,TRBV18,TGTGCCAGCTCACCGTCTCCCGATCAGCCCCAGCATTTT,CASSPSPDQPQHF
TRBD1,NA,TRBJ1-2,TRBV10-1,TGCGCCAGCAAAAGACAGGGACATGGCTACACCTTC,CASKRQGHGYTF
NA,NA,TRBJ1-1,TRBV6-4,TGTGCCAGCAGTGGGGGAGGGACTGGCACTGAAGCTTTCTTT,CASSGGGTGTEAFF
TRBD2,NA,TRBJ2-5,TRBV5-1,TGCGCCAGCAGCTTGGCCGCGCTAGCGGGGTCAGAGACCCAGTACTTC,CASSLAALAGSETQYF
TRBD2,few,TRBJ2-2,TRBV3-1/TRBV3-2,TGTGCCAGCATGCGGGCTAGCGGGGGGACCGGGGAGCTGTTTTTT,CASMRASGGTGELFF
TRBD1,NA,TRBJ2-1,TRBV11-2,TGTGCCAGCAGCATAACCCGGGACAGGAACAATGAGCAGTTCTTC,CASSITRDRNNEQFF
TRBD1,NA,TRBJ2-7,TRBV5-1,TGCGCCAGCAGCTTGGCTTCCGGGACAGCCTACGAGCAGTACTTC,CASSLASGTAYEQYF
NA,NA,TRBJ2-7,TRBV7-9,TGTGCCAGCAGCCGGGACTCCTTAACGCATCACGAGCAGTACTTC,CASSRDSLTHHEQYF
TRBD2,NA,TRBJ2-4,TRBV19,TGTGCCAGTAGTTCAGCGGGGCTAGCGGGGGGTCAAAACATTCAGTACTTC,CASSSAGLAGGQNIQYF
NA,NA,TRBJ1-4,TRBV5-1,TGCGCCAGCAGCTTGGTGGCAGATGAAAAACTGTTTTTT,CASSLVADEKLFF
TRBD1,NA,TRBJ2-3,TRBV5-1,TGCGCCAGCAGCGTGGTTACTTGGGACAGGGGAGGCACAGATACGCAGTATTTT,CASSVVTWDRGGTDTQYF
TRBD1,NA,TRBJ1-1,TRBV6-5,TGTGCCAGCACCTGGGACAGTGGAGAAGCTTTCTTT,CASTWDSGEAFF
TRBD1,NA,TRBJ1-2,TRBV30,TGTGCCTGGATTTACTCCGGGACAGCCTATGGCTACACCTTC,CAWIYSGTAYGYTF
NA,NA,TRBJ1-1,TRBV30,TGTGCCTGGAGCTCTATGAACACTGAAGCTTTCTTT,CAWSSMNTEAFF
NA,NA,TRBJ2-7,TRBV7-8,TGTGCCAGCAGCATTCGAACAGGGTCCTACGAGCAGTACTTC,CASSIRTGSYEQYF
NA,NA,TRBJ1-1,TRBV30,TGTGCCTGGGACAGGTTGAACACTGAAGCTTTCTTT,CAWDRLNTEAFF
NA,NA,TRBJ1-1,TRBV6-5,TGTGCCAGCAGTTTCCAGGGTCGGACTGAAGCTTTCTTT,CASSFQGRTEAFF
TRBD1,NA,TRBJ1-2,TRBV12-3/TRBV12-4,TGTGCCAGCAGTCCCGGACAGGGATATGGCTACACCTTC,CASSPGQGYGYTF
NA,once,TRBJ1-2,TRBV28,TGTGCCAGCATCCCCCAGAACGGGTATGGCTACACCTTC,CASIPQNGYGYTF
TRBD2,once,TRBJ2-1,TRBV6-4,TGTGCCAGCAGTGAGGAACCGGGACTAGCCTACAATGAGCAGTTCTTC,CASSEEPGLAYNEQFF
NA,NA,TRBJ2-7,TRBV10-3,TGTGCCATCAGTGAAGGGGCAGGGGCCACCTACGAGCAGTACTTC,CAISEGAGATYEQYF
NA,NA,TRBJ1-2,TRBV24-1,TGTGCCACCAGTGATTTTGGGTCAGGCGGGGGGTACTATGGCTACACCTTC,CATSDFGSGGGYYGYTF
NA,NA,TRBJ2-6,TRBV11-1,TGTGCCAGCAGTCTTTATCGGGCCAACGTCCTGACTTTC,CASSLYRANVLTF
NA,NA,TRBJ1-1,TRBV7-2,TGTGCCAGCAGCCGAGAGATTGAAGCTTTCTTT,CASSREIEAFF
TRBD1,few,TRBJ1-1,TRBV5-1,TGCGCCAGCAGCAACTTACAGGGGGGGAACACTGAAGCTTTCTTT,CASSNLQGGNTEAFF
NA,NA,TRBJ2-7,TRBV5-1,TGCGCCAGCAGCTTCGGACAGAGCTCCTACGAGCAGTACTTC,CASSFGQSSYEQYF
NA,NA,TRBJ1-6,TRBV5-4,TGTGCCGCAGCGGCACAGTCAAATTCACCCCTCCACTTT,CAAAAQSNSPLHF
NA,few,TRBJ1-5,TRBV10-2,TGCGCCAGCAGTGTGCAGTTTAGCAATCAGCCCCAGCATTTT,CASSVQFSNQPQHF
TRBD1,NA,TRBJ1-6,TRBV7-9,TGTGCCAGCAGCCCCCCGGGACAGGCGGGTATACCCCTCCACTTT,CASSPPGQAGIPLHF
TRBD1,NA,TRBJ1-6,TRBV28,TGTGCCAGCGGACAGGGTTACAATTCACCCCTCCACTTT,CASGQGYNSPLHF
NA,NA,TRBJ1-1,TRBV24-1,TGTGCCACCCCGGGGGGGGCCATAGGGGGTTTT,CATPGGAIGGF
NA,NA,TRBJ1-1,TRBV2,TGTGCCAGCAGTGAAACCGGGATTGAAGCTTTCTTT,CASSETGIEAFF
NA,NA,TRBJ2-3,TRBV5-1,TGCGCCAGCAGCTCAAGCCCCAACAGGGTATTATCGGATACGCAGTATTTT,CASSSSPNRVLSDTQYF
NA,NA,TRBJ1-3,TRBV6-5,TGTGCCAGCAGTTACGCAGGGATGGGAAACACCATATATTTT,CASSYAGMGNTIYF
TRBD1,NA,TRBJ1-2,TRBV6-5,TGTGCCAGCAGGGGACAGGTCGCGGGCTACACCTTC,CASRGQVAGYTF
TRBD2,NA,TRBJ2-1,TRBV24-1,TGTGCCACCAGCTCCTTTCCGGGACTAGATGACAATGAGCAGTTCTTC,CATSSFPGLDDNEQFF
TRBD1,NA,TRBJ1-5,TRBV15,TGTGCCACCAGCAGAGATAGGGCAGGGGGCTTGAGTCAGCCCCAGCATTTT,CATSRDRAGGLSQPQHF
NA,NA,TRBJ1-6,TRBV5-5,TGTGCCAGCAGTGTTGAACTCGGCGGCTCCTATAATTCACCCCTCCACTTT,CASSVELGGSYNSPLHF
NA,NA,TRBJ1-2,TRBV2,TGTGCCAGCAGTGAAATGAGACAGGTTAACTATGGCTACACCTTC,CASSEMRQVNYGYTF
TRBD1,NA,TRBJ2-7,TRBV19,TGTGCCAGTAGGGGGCAGGGGGCGCACGACGAGCAGTACTTC,CASRGQGAHDEQYF